These T cell receptor beta chains were read from a single sample in a study of response to subunit inactivated influenza vaccine. Via MiXCR, TCRdb re-called the RT-PCR reads, giving one row per CDR3 protein. Of some 570,000 distinct CDR3 sequences listed, 11% were seen once; the top ten hold 9.5% to 12%. These data are also associated with another study on T cells expressing NK-cell markers.

The sample consisted of PBMCs from blood, taken on the day of vaccination. Receptors originate from a man between 45 and 60 years old who received an inactivated influenza vaccine. CDR3s include the opening cysteine and the closing phenylalanine or tryptophan. The order of the fields is D gene, J gene, V gene, clone size, CDR3 protein, CDR3 DNA. A D gene is named only where the DNA matches it firmly. Clone size, where shown, is once, few, many, or a class for clones that have expanded.

D: .; J: TRBJ1-2; V: TRBV9; size: many; CDR3: CASSVDMRYGYTF; DNA: TGTGCCAGCAGCGTAGATATGAGATATGGCTACACCTTC
D: .; J: TRBJ2-7; V: TRBV2; size: few; CDR3: CASSVTSYEQYF; DNA: TGTGCCAGCAGTGTAACGTCCTACGAGCAGTACTTC
D: .; J: TRBJ2-7; V: TRBV7-9; size: .; CDR3: CASSLTRTDPYEQYF; DNA: TGTGCCAGCAGCTTAACAAGGACGGATCCCTACGAGCAGTACTTC
D: .; J: TRBJ2-3; V: TRBV12-3/TRBV12-4; size: .; CDR3: CASSTHGGSLLVPSTDTQYF; DNA: TGTGCCAGCAGTACCCATGGGGGGAGCCTATTGGTTCCTAGCACAGATACGCAGTATTTT
D: TRBD1; J: TRBJ1-4; V: TRBV7-8; size: .; CDR3: CASSLARDRVNEKLFF; DNA: TGTGCCAGCAGCTTAGCACGGGACAGGGTGAATGAAAAACTGTTTTTT
D: .; J: TRBJ1-4; V: TRBV20-1; size: .; CDR3: CSVTARGVGEKLFF; DNA: TGCAGTGTAACCGCGCGGGGGGTCGGTGAAAAACTGTTTTTT
D: .; J: TRBJ2-1; V: TRBV9; size: few; CDR3: CASSRDSTLPEQFF; DNA: TGTGCCAGCAGCCGGGACTCGACCCTTCCGGAGCAGTTCTTC
D: .; J: TRBJ2-3; V: TRBV10-2; size: .; CDR3: CASSGSGHSTDTQYF; DNA: TGCGCCAGCAGTGGAAGCGGGCATAGCACAGATACGCAGTATTTT
D: TRBD2; J: TRBJ2-3; V: TRBV7-2; size: .; CDR3: CASSSIAGFTSTDTQYF; DNA: TGTGCCAGCAGCTCAATAGCGGGTTTCACTAGCACAGATACGCAGTATTTT
D: TRBD2; J: TRBJ2-5; V: TRBV20-1; size: .; CDR3: CSAKSGGWQETQYF; DNA: TGCAGTGCCAAGAGCGGGGGATGGCAAGAGACCCAGTACTTC
D: .; J: TRBJ2-7; V: TRBV4-1; size: .; CDR3: CASSQVPSSYEQYF; DNA: TGCGCCAGCAGCCAAGTCCCGAGCTCCTACGAGCAGTACTTC
D: .; J: TRBJ1-6; V: TRBV12-3/TRBV12-4; size: .; CDR3: CASSLGLGSYNSPLHF; DNA: TGTGCCAGCAGTTTGGGACTTGGCTCCTATAATTCACCCCTCCACTTT
D: TRBD2; J: TRBJ2-5; V: TRBV3-1; size: .; CDR3: CASSRDPGTSGGARETQYF; DNA: TGTGCCAGCAGCCGAGACCCCGGGACTAGCGGGGGCGCACGAGAGACCCAGTACTTC
D: TRBD1; J: TRBJ2-1; V: TRBV7-3; size: many; CDR3: CASSSEPYRGRDEQFF; DNA: TGTGCCAGCAGCAGTGAGCCCTACAGGGGGCGCGATGAGCAGTTCTTC
D: TRBD1; J: TRBJ2-6; V: TRBV6-2/TRBV6-3; size: few; CDR3: CASKGQGTGANVLTF; DNA: TGTGCCAGCAAGGGACAGGGGACTGGGGCCAACGTCCTGACTTTC
D: .; J: TRBJ1-2; V: TRBV29-1; size: few; CDR3: CSVITDTNYGYTF; DNA: TGCAGCGTCATCACGGATACCAACTATGGCTACACCTTC
D: TRBD1; J: TRBJ2-1; V: TRBV6-2/TRBV6-3; size: few; CDR3: CASSFLGQAFRNEQFF; DNA: TGTGCCAGCAGTTTTTTGGGACAGGCGTTTAGAAATGAGCAGTTCTTC
D: .; J: TRBJ1-5; V: TRBV6-5; size: .; CDR3: CASSYSFSVNQPQHF; DNA: TGTGCCAGCAGTTACTCATTCAGCGTAAATCAGCCCCAGCATTTT
D: TRBD1; J: TRBJ2-7; V: TRBV5-1; size: .; CDR3: CASTPGQGAFYEQYF; DNA: TGCGCCAGCACCCCCGGACAGGGGGCGTTCTACGAGCAGTACTTC
D: TRBD1; J: TRBJ1-1; V: TRBV7-8; size: .; CDR3: CASSRLTGPATEAFF; DNA: TGTGCCAGCAGCCGACTGACAGGGCCGGCCACTGAAGCTTTCTTT
D: TRBD1; J: TRBJ1-1; V: TRBV5-5; size: .; CDR3: CASSLAMDRGLSF; DNA: TGTGCCAGCAGCTTGGCCATGGACAGGGGCCTTTCGTTT
D: .; J: TRBJ1-1; V: TRBV29-1; size: .; CDR3: CSVDGLGGTEAFF; DNA: TGCAGCGTTGATGGGTTAGGCGGCACTGAAGCTTTCTTT
D: TRBD2; J: TRBJ2-3; V: TRBV9; size: .; CDR3: CASSPAASGRGPDTQYF; DNA: TGTGCCAGCAGCCCTGCGGCTAGCGGGAGGGGACCAGATACGCAGTATTTT
D: .; J: TRBJ2-4; V: TRBV5-1; size: few; CDR3: CASSLVGRKNIQYF; DNA: TGCGCCAGCAGCTTGGTCGGAAGAAAAAACATTCAGTACTTC
D: .; J: TRBJ1-5; V: TRBV19; size: few; CDR3: CASSMGGVMGNQPQHF; DNA: TGTGCCAGTAGTATGGGAGGTGTGATGGGCAATCAGCCCCAGCATTTT
D: .; J: TRBJ2-7; V: TRBV6-1; size: few; CDR3: CAGGAGGGYEQYF; DNA: TGTGCCGGGGGGGCAGGAGGAGGTTACGAGCAGTACTTC
D: .; J: TRBJ2-5; V: TRBV6-2/TRBV6-3; size: .; CDR3: CASSYPPNRNQETQYF; DNA: TGTGCCAGCAGTTACCCTCCGAACAGGAATCAAGAGACCCAGTACTTC
D: .; J: TRBJ2-1; V: TRBV5-6; size: .; CDR3: CASSLGVTAYNEQFF; DNA: TGTGCCAGCAGCTTGGGTGTGACAGCCTACAATGAGCAGTTCTTC
D: TRBD1; J: TRBJ1-2; V: TRBV10-3; size: .; CDR3: CAISDSGGRDYGYTF; DNA: TGTGCCATCAGTGATTCAGGGGGCCGCGACTATGGCTACACCTTC
D: TRBD2; J: TRBJ2-1; V: TRBV11-1; size: .; CDR3: CASSLNTGTSGGPLYYNEQFF; DNA: TGTGCCAGCAGCTTAAATACCGGGACTAGCGGGGGGCCCTTGTACTACAATGAGCAGTTCTTC
D: .; J: TRBJ2-7; V: TRBV10-3; size: many; CDR3: CAIRPTESYEQYF; DNA: TGTGCCATCAGACCGACCGAGTCCTACGAGCAGTACTTC
D: .; J: TRBJ1-1; V: TRBV2; size: .; CDR3: CASGQPDTEAFF; DNA: TGTGCCAGCGGGCAGCCAGACACTGAAGCTTTCTTT
D: .; J: TRBJ1-2; V: TRBV7-8; size: .; CDR3: CASSPRPQTANYGYTF; DNA: TGTGCCAGCAGCCCACGACCTCAGACGGCTAACTATGGCTACACCTTC
D: TRBD2; J: TRBJ2-5; V: TRBV5-1; size: .; CDR3: CASSLHRAGGYQETQYF; DNA: TGCGCCAGCAGCTTGCATCGTGCGGGAGGGTACCAAGAGACCCAGTACTTC
D: .; J: TRBJ1-4; V: TRBV20-1; size: .; CDR3: CSARDLFRQSSSPAKREKLFF; DNA: TGCAGTGCTAGAGATCTCTTCCGTCAGAGTTCTAGTCCCGCAAAGAGAGAAAAACTGTTTTTT
D: .; J: TRBJ2-5; V: TRBV3-1; size: few; CDR3: CASSQATAQETQYF; DNA: TGTGCCAGCAGCCAAGCGACGGCTCAAGAGACCCAGTACTTC
D: .; J: TRBJ2-7; V: TRBV12-3/TRBV12-4; size: .; CDR3: CASSPTLGEQYF; DNA: TGTGCCAGCAGTCCAACACTAGGCGAGCAGTACTTC
D: .; J: TRBJ2-5; V: TRBV7-6; size: many; CDR3: CASSLGGSKTETQYF; DNA: TGTGCCAGCAGCTTAGGAGGCTCAAAGACAGAGACCCAGTACTTC
D: .; J: TRBJ2-7; V: TRBV5-1; size: .; CDR3: CASSLALEGVYEQYF; DNA: TGCGCCAGCAGCTTGGCCTTGGAGGGGGTGTACGAGCAGTACTTC
D: .; J: TRBJ2-3; V: TRBV5-6; size: .; CDR3: CASNPTVTSTDTQYF; DNA: TGTGCCAGCAACCCGACAGTGACTAGCACAGATACGCAGTATTTT
D: TRBD1; J: TRBJ2-3; V: TRBV20-1; size: many; CDR3: CSARLQGADTQYF; DNA: TGCAGTGCTAGACTACAGGGGGCAGATACGCAGTATTTT
D: TRBD1; J: TRBJ2-3; V: TRBV7-9; size: .; CDR3: CASTQGQSTDTQYF; DNA: TGTGCCAGCACCCAGGGACAGAGCACAGATACGCAGTATTTT
D: TRBD2; J: TRBJ2-1; V: TRBV6-2/TRBV6-3; size: many; CDR3: CASSLLAGVNEQFF; DNA: TGTGCCAGCAGCCTACTAGCGGGGGTCAATGAGCAGTTCTTC
D: .; J: TRBJ2-1; V: TRBV6-2/TRBV6-3; size: .; CDR3: CASSYMDVGSERRGGNEQFF; DNA: TGTGCCAGCAGTTACATGGATGTTGGGAGCGAGCGTCGAGGTGGCAATGAGCAGTTCTTC
D: .; J: TRBJ1-2; V: TRBV12-3/TRBV12-4; size: few; CDR3: CASSLGGDYTF; DNA: TGTGCCAGCAGTTTAGGGGGCGACTACACCTTC
D: .; J: TRBJ2-7; V: TRBV12-3/TRBV12-4; size: .; CDR3: CASRRIRGGTGTHEQYF; DNA: TGTGCCAGCAGGCGAATACGGGGGGGGACAGGGACCCACGAGCAGTACTTC
D: TRBD2; J: TRBJ2-1; V: TRBV20-1; size: .; CDR3: CSATRLLAGAHPNEQFF; DNA: TGCAGTGCTACCCGCCTACTAGCGGGAGCCCATCCCAATGAGCAGTTCTTC
D: .; J: TRBJ2-1; V: TRBV7-2; size: many; CDR3: CASSLDENEQFF; DNA: TGTGCCAGCAGCTTAGACGAGAATGAGCAGTTCTTC
D: .; J: TRBJ2-7; V: TRBV5-6; size: few; CDR3: CASSFIGMGIEQYF; DNA: TGTGCCAGCAGCTTTATCGGGATGGGTATCGAGCAGTACTTC
D: .; J: TRBJ2-7; V: TRBV12-3/TRBV12-4; size: .; CDR3: CASSLGRDIYSYEQYF; DNA: TGTGCCAGCAGCTTAGGACGGGACATATACTCCTACGAGCAGTACTTC
D: .; J: TRBJ2-7; V: TRBV2; size: .; CDR3: CASSEYPSPILYEQYF; DNA: TGTGCCAGCAGTGAATACCCCTCCCCCATATTATACGAGCAGTACTTC
D: TRBD1; J: TRBJ1-4; V: TRBV7-8; size: .; CDR3: CASSPLTGGDEKLFF; DNA: TGTGCCAGCAGCCCCCTGACAGGGGGGGATGAAAAACTGTTTTTT
D: .; J: TRBJ1-5; V: TRBV3-1; size: .; CDR3: CASSQSVRSGGSQHF; DNA: TGTGCCAGCAGCCAAAGTGTCAGGTCCGGTGGGTCCCAGCATTTT
D: TRBD2; J: TRBJ2-1; V: TRBV28; size: few; CDR3: CASIGLAGYNEQFF; DNA: TGTGCCAGCATAGGGCTAGCGGGATACAATGAGCAGTTCTTC